A selection of T cell receptor beta chains follows, all from one sample in a study of T cell responses to AZD1222 COVID-19 vaccine. Sequencing used immunoSEQ multiplex PCR; TCRdb keeps in-frame clones, though not all of them. The sample contains roughly 140,000 clones, about 87% of which appear only once. The sample here was peripheral blood, taken on day 0 of AZD1222 vaccination. The receptor set was obtained from an adult in good health. CDR3s include the opening cysteine and the closing phenylalanine or tryptophan. Each record gives: D gene, J gene, V gene, clone size, CDR3 protein, CDR3 DNA. The D gene is left open where the match is weak. Rows give clone size only sometimes, using once, few, many, or a class for an expanded clone.

>TRBD1|TRBJ2-4|TRBV10-3|once
CAIGDSVVAKNIQYF
TGTGCCATCGGGGACAGTGTTGTAGCCAAAAACATTCAGTACTTC
>TRBD1|TRBJ1-2|TRBV5-1|-
CASSWSDRGIYGYTF
TGCGCCAGCAGCTGGAGCGACAGGGGCATCTATGGCTACACCTTC
>-|TRBJ2-1|TRBV20-1|-
CSASSYNEQFF
TGCAGTGCTAGCTCATACAATGAGCAGTTCTTC
>TRBD2|TRBJ2-7|TRBV18|-
CASSSAGGPGEQYF
TGTGCCAGCTCATCAGCGGGAGGGCCGGGTGAGCAGTACTTC
>TRBD2|TRBJ2-1|TRBV2|-
CASRAAGANEQFF
TGTGCCAGCAGAGCAGCGGGGGCTAATGAGCAGTTCTTC
>-|TRBJ1-2|TRBV28|-
CASSLLSLGYTF
TGTGCCAGCAGTTTATTGTCCCTCGGCTACACCTTC
>TRBD2|TRBJ2-1|TRBV9|-
CASSVAAGDSYNEQFF
TGTGCCAGCAGCGTAGCAGCGGGAGACTCCTACAATGAGCAGTTCTTC
>-|TRBJ1-2|TRBV2|-
CASRASMANYGYTF
TGTGCCAGCAGGGCTAGTATGGCTAACTATGGCTACACCTTC
>-|TRBJ2-1|TRBV6-5|-
CASSYFGLSTGQFF
TGTGCCAGCAGTTACTTCGGACTCTCGACAGGGCAGTTCTTC
>-|TRBJ2-6|TRBV19|-
CASKGRLIANVLTF
TGTGCCAGTAAGGGCCGCCTCATCGCCAACGTCCTGACTTTC
>-|TRBJ1-2|TRBV19|-
CASTLGTATANYGYTF
TGTGCCAGTACCCTCGGGACGGCGACAGCTAACTATGGCTACACCTTC
>-|TRBJ2-1|TRBV3-1/TRBV3-2|once
CASSQDGGEQFF
TGTGCCAGCAGCCAAGATGGGGGAGAGCAGTTCTTC
>-|TRBJ1-1|TRBV5-6|-
CASSQAGEFATEAFF
TGTGCCAGCAGTCAAGCAGGGGAGTTTGCTACTGAAGCTTTCTTT
>-|TRBJ1-5|TRBV6-5|-
CASSQQGPTGPQHF
TGTGCCAGCAGTCAACAGGGACCTACCGGACCCCAGCATTTT
>-|TRBJ1-1|TRBV5-1|few
CASSLTEGGHTEAFF
TGCGCCAGCAGCCTGACAGAGGGGGGGCACACTGAAGCTTTCTTT
>-|TRBJ1-2|TRBV18|-
CASSGTTLWGYTF
TGTGCCAGCTCGGGGACTACCCTCTGGGGCTACACCTTC
>-|TRBJ2-1|TRBV7-8|-
CASRPPVGEQFF
TGTGCCAGCCGCCCGCCTGTGGGTGAGCAGTTCTTC
>-|TRBJ2-7|TRBV28|-
CASSFPLRGRASEQYF
TGTGCCAGCAGTTTCCCACTGAGGGGGAGGGCCTCCGAGCAGTACTTC
>TRBD1|TRBJ1-5|TRBV27|few
CASSWTGQEQPQHF
TGTGCCAGCAGTTGGACAGGGCAGGAACAGCCCCAGCATTTT
>TRBD1|TRBJ2-5|TRBV28|-
CASSAPGQGKETQYF
TGTGCCAGCAGTGCCCCGGGACAGGGGAAAGAGACCCAGTACTTC
>-|TRBJ2-1|TRBV3-1/TRBV3-2|-
CASSHEGARGNEQFF
TGTGCCAGCAGCCACGAAGGGGCCAGGGGCAATGAGCAGTTCTTC
>-|TRBJ1-5|TRBV6-1|-
CASSETGRSPQHF
TGTGCCAGCAGTGAAACGGGCCGGTCGCCCCAGCATTTT
>-|TRBJ1-2|TRBV29-1|-
CSVEDPYYGYTF
TGCAGCGTTGAAGATCCCTACTATGGCTACACCTTC
>-|TRBJ1-2|TRBV27|few
CASSWSAGYGYTF
TGTGCCAGCAGTTGGTCGGCAGGATACGGCTACACCTTC
>TRBD1|TRBJ1-2|TRBV5-6|-
CASSSVSGQGAYGYTF
TGTGCCAGCAGCTCGGTTTCGGGACAGGGGGCTTATGGCTACACCTTC
>TRBD2|TRBJ2-2|TRBV19|-
CASSIIPRLAGGRGAGELFF
TGTGCCAGTAGTATTATCCCCAGGCTAGCGGGAGGCCGCGGGGCCGGGGAGCTGTTTTTT
>-|TRBJ1-5|TRBV30|-
CAWSVGRNQPQHF
TGTGCCTGGAGTGTAGGACGTAATCAGCCCCAGCATTTT
>TRBD1|TRBJ1-1|TRBV19|-
CASSRDRKGEAFF
TGTGCCAGTTCCAGGGACAGGAAGGGTGAAGCTTTCTTT
>TRBD2|TRBJ2-3|TRBV7-3|-
CASSSSGRGLDPQYF
TGTGCCAGCAGCTCATCCGGCCGGGGACTAGATCCGCAGTATTTT
>TRBD2|TRBJ2-7|TRBV9|-
CASSVDSGRAGDEQYF
TGTGCCAGCAGCGTAGATAGCGGGAGGGCCGGAGACGAGCAGTACTTC
>TRBD1|TRBJ2-1|TRBV4-3|-
CASSQDDRVGSNEQFF
TGCGCCAGCAGCCAAGACGACAGGGTTGGGAGCAATGAGCAGTTCTTC
>-|TRBJ2-1|TRBV11-1|-
CASSLTGSSYNEQFF
TGTGCCAGCAGCCTCACTGGAAGCTCCTACAATGAGCAGTTCTTC
>-|TRBJ2-3|TRBV9|-
CASSGGRGTHTDTQYF
TGTGCCAGCAGCGGCGGAAGGGGGACCCACACAGATACGCAGTATTTT
>-|TRBJ2-1|TRBV7-2|once
CASSLPPYNEQFF
TGTGCCAGCAGCTTACCCCCCTACAATGAGCAGTTCTTC
>TRBD2|TRBJ2-7|TRBV14|-
CASSQDIIAGGNEQYF
TGTGCCAGCAGCCAAGATATTATAGCGGGAGGAAACGAGCAGTACTTC
>TRBD1|TRBJ1-5|TRBV7-9|-
CASSLAPGQGYQPQHF
TGTGCCAGCAGCTTAGCTCCGGGACAGGGGTATCAGCCCCAGCATTTT
>-|TRBJ2-3|TRBV5-4|-
CASSLEDRNKYTTDTQYF
TGTGCCAGCAGCTTGGAGGACAGAAACAAGTATACCACAGATACGCAGTATTTT
>TRBD1|TRBJ1-2|TRBV30|few
CAWSRDRGRNGYTF
TGTGCCTGGAGTAGAGACAGGGGTAGGAATGGCTACACCTTC
>-|TRBJ1-4|TRBV6-5|once
CASSPTQGSNEKLFF
TGTGCCAGCAGTCCGACCCAGGGGTCTAATGAAAAACTGTTTTTT
>-|TRBJ2-7|TRBV5-4|-
CASSFMASYEQYF
TGTGCCAGCAGTTTCATGGCCTCCTACGAGCAGTACTTC
>TRBD2|TRBJ2-7|TRBV7-6|-
CASSLAGLGEQYF
TGTGCCAGCAGCTTAGCTGGACTAGGCGAGCAGTACTTC